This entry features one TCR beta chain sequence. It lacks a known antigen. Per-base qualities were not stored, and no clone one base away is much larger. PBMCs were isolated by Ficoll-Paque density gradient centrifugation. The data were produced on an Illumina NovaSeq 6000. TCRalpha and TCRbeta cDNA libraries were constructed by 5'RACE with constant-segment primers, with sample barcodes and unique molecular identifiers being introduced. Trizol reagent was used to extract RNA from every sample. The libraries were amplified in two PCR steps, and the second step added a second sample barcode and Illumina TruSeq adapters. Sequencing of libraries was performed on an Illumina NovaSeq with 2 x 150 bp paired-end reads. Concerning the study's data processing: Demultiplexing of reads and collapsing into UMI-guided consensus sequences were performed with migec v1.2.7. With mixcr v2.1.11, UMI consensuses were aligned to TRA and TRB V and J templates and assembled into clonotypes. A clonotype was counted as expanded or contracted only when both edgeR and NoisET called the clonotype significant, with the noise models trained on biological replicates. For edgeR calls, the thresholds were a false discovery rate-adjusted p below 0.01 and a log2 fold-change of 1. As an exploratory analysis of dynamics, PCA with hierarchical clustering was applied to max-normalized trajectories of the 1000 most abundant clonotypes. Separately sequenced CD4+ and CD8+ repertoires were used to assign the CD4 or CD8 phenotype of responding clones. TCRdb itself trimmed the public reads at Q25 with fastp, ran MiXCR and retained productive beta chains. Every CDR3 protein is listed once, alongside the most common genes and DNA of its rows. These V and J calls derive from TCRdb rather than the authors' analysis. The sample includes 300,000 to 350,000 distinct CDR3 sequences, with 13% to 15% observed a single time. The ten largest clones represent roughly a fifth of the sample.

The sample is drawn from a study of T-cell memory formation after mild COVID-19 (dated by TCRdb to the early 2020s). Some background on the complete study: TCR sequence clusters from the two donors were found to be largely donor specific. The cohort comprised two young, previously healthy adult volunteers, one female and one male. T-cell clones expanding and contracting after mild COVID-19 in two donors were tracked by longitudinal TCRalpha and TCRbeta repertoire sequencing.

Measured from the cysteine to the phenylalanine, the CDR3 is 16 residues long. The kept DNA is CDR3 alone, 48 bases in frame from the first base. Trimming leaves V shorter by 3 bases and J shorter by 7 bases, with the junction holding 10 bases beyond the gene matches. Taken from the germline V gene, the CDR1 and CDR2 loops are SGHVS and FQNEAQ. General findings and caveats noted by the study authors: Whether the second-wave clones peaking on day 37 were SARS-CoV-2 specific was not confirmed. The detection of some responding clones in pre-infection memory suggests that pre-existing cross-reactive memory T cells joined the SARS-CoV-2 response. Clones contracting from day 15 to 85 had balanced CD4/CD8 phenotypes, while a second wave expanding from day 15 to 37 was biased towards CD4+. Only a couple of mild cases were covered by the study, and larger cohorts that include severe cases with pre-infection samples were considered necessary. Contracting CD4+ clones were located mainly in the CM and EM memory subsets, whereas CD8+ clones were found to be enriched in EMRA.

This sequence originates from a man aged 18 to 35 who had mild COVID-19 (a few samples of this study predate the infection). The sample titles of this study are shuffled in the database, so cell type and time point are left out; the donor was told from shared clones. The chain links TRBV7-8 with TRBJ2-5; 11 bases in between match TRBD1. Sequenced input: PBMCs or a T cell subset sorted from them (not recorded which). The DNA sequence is TGTGCCAGCAGCTTGTTGCCGGGACAGGGGGTGGGGACCCAGTACTTC. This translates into CASSLLPGQGVGTQYF.